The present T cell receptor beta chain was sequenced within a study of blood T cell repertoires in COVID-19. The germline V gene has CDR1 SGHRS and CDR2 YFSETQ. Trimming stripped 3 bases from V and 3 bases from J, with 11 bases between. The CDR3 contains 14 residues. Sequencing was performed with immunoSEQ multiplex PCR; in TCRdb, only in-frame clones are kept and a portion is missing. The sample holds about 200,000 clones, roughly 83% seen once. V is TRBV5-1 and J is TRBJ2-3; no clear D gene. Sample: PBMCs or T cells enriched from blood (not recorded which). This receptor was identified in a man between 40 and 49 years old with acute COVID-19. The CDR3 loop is CASSSGFGTDTQYF. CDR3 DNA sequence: TGCGCCAGCAGCTCGGGTTTCGGTACAGATACGCAGTATTTT. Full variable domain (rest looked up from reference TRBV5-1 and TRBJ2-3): KAGVTQTPRYLIKTRGQQVTLSCSPISGHRSVSWYQQTPGQGLQFLFEYFSETQRNKGNFPGRFSGRQFSNSRSEMNVSTLELGDSALYLCASSSGFGTDTQYFGPGTRLTVL.